These 32 T cell receptor beta chains were sequenced from one sample in a study of shared clonotypes between healthy human individuals. Sequencing was performed with immunoSEQ multiplex PCR; in TCRdb, only in-frame clones are kept and a portion is missing. The sample lists about 1.1 million clones, about 80% occurring once. The sample consisted of memory CD4+ T cells from PBMCs. The subset denotes: CD45RA-negative fraction. The receptors originated from a man between 18 and 29 years old in good health. Some clones in this sample may be carry-over from other donors' samples.

The rearrangement uses TRBV6-6 and TRBJ2-3, with 10 bases that match TRBD1. The V and J ends lost 4 bases and 3 bases, in that order; junction bases with no gene match: 4. Germline V gene lookup returns CDR1 MNHNY and CDR2 SVGAGI (reference sequence). The CDR3 sequence is 15 residues long. The CDR3 protein is CASSSPGQGTDTQYF. CDR3 DNA sequence: TGTGCCAGCAGTTCCCCGGGACAGGGGACAGATACGCAGTATTTT.

This sequence joins TRBV6-5 and TRBJ2-5; D is ambiguous. From germline, CDR1 is MNHEY and CDR2 SVGAGI. V was pared by 6 bases and J by 4 bases, with 12 bases between. CDR3 size: 13 residues. Written as DNA, the CDR3 is TGTGCCAGCAGGGAGCCAGGTACAGAGACCCAGTACTTC. Protein: CASREPGTETQYF.

The chain couples TRBV5-1 to TRBJ2-5; 7 bases align to TRBD2. The tail of the sequence fits TRBJ2-7 better, so the J call may be wrong. The CDR3 covers 15 residues. Germline CDR1 SGHRS, CDR2 YFSETQ. The CDR3 region is CASSFGGRASYEQYF. The CDR3 nucleotides read TGCGCCAGCAGCTTCGGAGGGAGGGCCTCGTACGAGCAGTACTTC.

Worth noting for this clone: Germline and junction disagree at one end, which may indicate a read error. The chain links TRBV2 to TRBJ2-7, with 11 bases that match TRBD1. Germline CDR1 SNHLY, CDR2 FYNNEI. This CDR3 spans 12 amino acids. CDR3 coding DNA: TGTGCCAGCAGGGGGGACAGGGGGATAGTGGACTTC. Protein product: CASRGDRGIVDF.

The rearrangement joins TRBV28 to TRBJ1-3, with D possibly TRBD1 on 6 matching bases. The germline CDR1 and CDR2 sequences are MDHEN and SYDVKM. Trimming cost V 6 bases and J 1 base, with 16 bases left between them. The CDR3 is made up of 16 amino acids. This CDR3 reads CASSDAGTRSGNTIYF. CDR3 bases: TGTGCCAGCAGCGACGCCGGGACACGGTCTGGAAACACCATATATTTT.

This chain connects TRBV7-9 to TRBJ1-2, with D uncertain. Trimming cost V 3 bases and J 6 bases, with 5 bases left between them. Germline CDR1 and CDR2: SEHNR and FQNEAQ (reference sequence). The CDR3 extends over 11 amino acids. The CDR3 loop reads CASSFQDGYTF. The CDR3 DNA reads as TGTGCCAGCAGCTTCCAGGATGGCTACACCTTC. The variable domain in full, completed from reference TRBV7-9 and TRBJ1-2, reads DTGVSQNPRHKITKRGQNVTFRCDPISEHNRLYWYRQTLGQGPEFLTYFQNEAQLEKSRLLSDRFSAERPKGSFSTLEIQRTEQGDSAMYLCASSFQDGYTFGSGTRLTVV.

This chain uses TRBV7-3 with TRBJ2-7, with unresolved D. Trimming cost V 0 bases and J 8 bases, with 17 bases left between them. The V gene's germline CDR1 is SGHTA and CDR2 FQGTGA. CDR3 length: 15 residues. The DNA for the CDR3 is TGTGCCAGCAGCTTAACCGCGACATTACGGTCTCAGCAGTACTTC. Its translation is CASSLTATLRSQQYF.

The chain employs TRBV4-1 and TRBJ2-5; 11 bases fit TRBD2. Germline loops: CDR1 MGHRA, CDR2 YSYEKL. V shed 1 base and J 3 bases; nucleotides not matched to a gene: 7. This CDR3 has 17 residues. CDR3 loop: CASSQAPQTSGKETQYF. DNA of the CDR3: TGCGCCAGCAGCCAAGCCCCTCAGACTAGCGGGAAAGAGACCCAGTACTTC.

The chain links TRBV10-3 to TRBJ2-7, with 8 nucleotides matching TRBD1. The V and J ends lost 2 bases and 5 bases, in that order; junction bases with no gene match: 5. Germline values: CDR1 ENHRY, CDR2 SYGVKD. This CDR3 spans 14 amino acids. The CDR3 spells CAISEKTGGNEQYF. The CDR3 DNA sequence: TGTGCCATCAGTGAGAAAACAGGGGGTAACGAGCAGTACTTC.

This clone was observed once. The V and J genes are TRBV4-3 and TRBJ1-2; D may be TRBD1 (5 bases). V was shortened by 4 bases and J by 4 bases, with 13 bases between the two germline ends. From germline, CDR1 is LGHNA and CDR2 YSLEER. The CDR3 contains 14 residues. The CDR3 region has the DNA TGCGCCAGCAGCCCGGACCGAGGGGCCTATGGCTACACCTTC. It yields the protein CASSPDRGAYGYTF.

V is TRBV11-2 and J is TRBJ1-2; D is ambiguous. CDR1 is SGHAT and CDR2 is FQNNGV in the germline V gene. CDR3 length equals 14 residues. The V end lost 2 bases, the J end lost 2 bases, and 9 bases lay between the germline ends. The CDR3 sequence: CASSLNKLNYGYTF. CDR3 in DNA: TGTGCCAGCAGCTTAAACAAGCTGAACTATGGCTACACCTTC.

This clone was seen a few times. The chain combines TRBV5-1 with TRBJ1-1; 10 nucleotides match TRBD1. Trimming removed 2 bases from V and 6 bases from J; junction bases left unmatched: 7. The CDR3 is 15 residues long. Per the germline V gene, CDR1 is SGHRS and CDR2 is YFSETQ. CDR3 in DNA: TGCGCCAGCAGCTTTCAGGGTGGACAGGGGGCTGAAGCTTTCTTT. Its translation: CASSFQGGQGAEAFF. Full variable domain (missing parts from reference TRBV5-1 and TRBJ1-1): KAGVTQTPRYLIKTRGQQVTLSCSPISGHRSVSWYQQTPGQGLQFLFEYFSETQRNKGNFPGRFSGRQFSNSRSEMNVSTLELGDSALYLCASSFQGGQGAEAFFGQGTRLTVV.

This clone was detected only a few times. The gene calls are TRBV19 and TRBJ1-5, with TRBD1 matching over 10 bases. The ends lost 2 bases at V and 4 bases at J; junction bases unmatched: 5. Looked up from germline, CDR1 is LNHDA and CDR2 is SQIVND (reference sequence). The CDR3 sequence is 16 residues long. The CDR3 is CASSINPGQGNQPQHF. In nucleotides, the CDR3 is TGTGCCAGTAGTATAAATCCGGGACAGGGGAATCAGCCCCAGCATTTT.

The rearrangement joins TRBV30 to TRBJ2-5, with 8 bases identical to TRBD2. Germline V lookup: CDR1 GTSNPN, CDR2 SVGIG (reference sequence). The CDR3 runs to 17 residues. V dropped 0 bases and J dropped 2; count of bases not matched to a gene: 11. The CDR3 DNA sequence: TGTGCCTGGAGTGTACTTGGGTCGGGAGGGCTACAAGAGACCCAGTACTTC. This sequence encodes CAWSVLGSGGLQETQYF.

The chain employs TRBV20-1 and TRBJ1-1; D ambiguous. V was shortened by 3 bases and J by 6 bases, with 8 bases between the two germline ends. CDR1 is DFQATT, CDR2 SNEGSKA, per germline (reference sequence). The CDR3 covers 11 residues. The CDR3 sequence: CSASIQSEAFF. The DNA for the CDR3 is TGCAGTGCTAGTATTCAGTCTGAAGCTTTCTTT.

The genes are TRBV5-6 and TRBJ1-2, with 8 bases identical to TRBD1. Losses at the gene ends were 5 bases for V and 8 bases for J; bases not matched to a gene: 17. CDR1 and CDR2 (germline): SGHDT, YYEEEE. The CDR3 totals 16 residues. The chain's CDR3 is CASRGTGLVSGEGYTF. For the CDR3, the DNA is TGTGCCAGCAGGGGGACAGGTTTGGTATCCGGTGAAGGCTACACCTTC.

This rearrangement joins TRBV9 to TRBJ2-1; D possibly corresponds to TRBD2 (5 bases). Per germline, CDR1 SGDLS and CDR2 YYNGEE. V was shortened by 1 base and J by 0 bases, with 23 bases between the two germline ends. The CDR3 length is 20 residues. This CDR3 reads CASSVSGVLLAQSSYNEQFF. DNA for the CDR3: TGTGCCAGCAGCGTATCCGGCGTTCTGCTAGCCCAGAGCTCCTACAATGAGCAGTTCTTC.

A word on this clone: Since a much larger clone is just one base distant, this may be a read error. At the DNA level, this CDR3 is encoded by other sequences in the same sample as well. The CDR3 here is CASSLSLNTEAFF. The CDR3 region has the DNA TGCGCCAGCAGCTTGTCGTTGAACACTGAAGCTTTCTTT. The genes are TRBV5-1 and TRBJ1-1; D remains unclear. The CDR3 length is 13 residues. In germline, CDR1 is SGHRS, CDR2 YFSETQ. V was cut by 1 base and J by 0 bases, with 4 bases left in between.

The chain links TRBV19 to TRBJ2-3; D is undetermined. Deletions cut 6 bases from V and 0 bases from J, with 13 bases between. Germline V CDR1 and CDR2: LNHDA, SQIVND (reference sequence). The CDR3 extends over 15 amino acids. The CDR3 spells CASSPRQVSTDTQYF. For the CDR3, the DNA is TGTGCCAGTAGCCCTCGGCAGGTTAGCACAGATACGCAGTATTTT.

This clone has ten or more counts. The chain recombines TRBV28 with TRBJ2-3, with TRBD2 matching over 8 bases. The CDR3 extends over 15 amino acids. Germline V gene data show CDR1 as MDHEN and CDR2 as SYDVKM. Losses at the gene ends were 5 bases for V and 0 bases for J; bases not matched to a gene: 4. The DNA of the CDR3 is TGTGCCAGCAGTCGAGCGGGAGAAAGCACAGATACGCAGTATTTT. Amino acids: CASSRAGESTDTQYF.

The CDR3: CASSLAGGGADTQYF. The CDR3 bases are TGTGCCAGCAGCTTAGCGGGAGGCGGGGCAGATACGCAGTATTTT. J is TRBJ2-3 and V is TRBV5-4; 9 nucleotides align to TRBD2. The germline V gene encodes CDR1 SGHNT and CDR2 YYREEE (reference sequence). This CDR3 is built from 15 residues. Losses at the gene ends were 2 bases for V and 4 bases for J; bases not matched to a gene: 5.

The chain employs TRBV6-1 and TRBJ1-1; D gene unclear. The CDR3 contains 14 residues. Germline V gene data show CDR1 as MNHNS and CDR2 as SASEGT. The V and J ends lost 5 bases and 1 base respectively, with 11 bases between them. The CDR3 reads CASSWSQTNTEAFF. DNA for the CDR3: TGTGCCAGCAGTTGGTCACAGACGAACACTGAAGCTTTCTTT.

The table lists this clone with a few counts. The chain joins TRBV9 to TRBJ1-1, with TRBD1 identical over 8 bases. The V and J ends lost 1 base and 4 bases, in that order; junction bases with no gene match: 9. The CDR3 is 16 amino acids. CDR1 is SGDLS, CDR2 YYNGEE, per germline. The CDR3: CASSVQAGGAGTEAFF. The CDR3 DNA reads TGTGCCAGCAGCGTACAGGCAGGGGGCGCGGGCACTGAAGCTTTCTTT.

The V call is TRBV5-1, the J call TRBJ2-7; 7 positions match TRBD1. CDR1 SGHRS and CDR2 YFSETQ come from the germline V gene. Trimming took 3 bases from V and 2 from J; bases not matched to a gene: 14. The CDR3 totals 17 residues. As DNA, the CDR3 is TGCGCCAGCAGCTGGACAACAGGGGAAGGAGTAACCTACGAGCAGTACTTC. It is translated as CASSWTTGEGVTYEQYF. Full variable domain (remainder filled in from reference TRBV5-1 and TRBJ2-7): KAGVTQTPRYLIKTRGQQVTLSCSPISGHRSVSWYQQTPGQGLQFLFEYFSETQRNKGNFPGRFSGRQFSNSRSEMNVSTLELGDSALYLCASSWTTGEGVTYEQYFGPGTRLTVT.

This rearrangement joins TRBV7-9 to TRBJ2-4, with D possibly TRBD1 on 5 matching bases. This CDR3 has 13 amino acids. Trimming removed 5 bases at V and 6 bases at J, with 11 bases between. Germline CDR1 and CDR2: SEHNR and FQNEAQ (reference sequence). CDR3 coding DNA: TGTGCCAGCAGCGACATTCAGGGAAACATTCAGTACTTC. This translates into CASSDIQGNIQYF.

This chain links TRBV5-1 with TRBJ2-5; TRBD2 matches 8 bases. The germline CDR1 and CDR2 sequences are SGHRS and YFSETQ. Unmatched junction bases numbered 10, after V lost 4 bases and J lost 2 bases. The CDR3 consists of 16 residues. CDR3 in amino acids: CASSEGLALLQETQYF. CDR3 sequence (DNA): TGCGCCAGCAGCGAAGGACTAGCCCTCTTACAAGAGACCCAGTACTTC.

The chain employs TRBV4-1 and TRBJ2-7, with unresolved D. V gave up 3 bases and J gave up 2 bases, with 11 bases separating them. Germline CDR1 and CDR2: MGHRA and YSYEKL. This CDR3 has 14 residues. The CDR3 is CASSQNSGPYEQYF. CDR3 nucleotides: TGCGCCAGCAGCCAGAATAGTGGCCCCTACGAGCAGTACTTC.

This clone was detected only once. This rearrangement joins TRBV2 to TRBJ1-2; D is unclear. Trimming cost V 0 bases and J 9 bases, with 5 bases left between them. Germline V CDR1 and CDR2: SNHLY, FYNNEI. This CDR3 region has 11 residues. Here the CDR3 DNA reads TGTGCCAGCAGTGAAGCCGCTAGCTACACCTTC. Translated: CASSEAASYTF.

V and J are TRBV7-2 and TRBJ1-2; tentative D call: TRBD1 (6 bases). This CDR3 is 15 amino acids long. Trimming left V 1 base short and J 6 bases short, with 15 bases between. CDR1 and CDR2 from the germline V gene are SGHTA and FQGNSA. In DNA, the CDR3 is TGTGCCAGCAGCTTAGTGGCGGGGGGCTGGGATGGCTACACCTTC. It specifies CASSLVAGGWDGYTF.

On this clone itself: In the same sample, other DNA sequences code for this CDR3. The chain recombines TRBV29-1 with TRBJ1-1, with D possibly being TRBD1 (5 bases). Per the germline V gene, CDR1 is SQVTM and CDR2 is ANQGSEA. The CDR3 has 13 amino acids. The V and J ends lost 3 bases and 0 bases respectively, with 8 bases between them. In DNA, the CDR3 is TGCAGCGTTGACCGGGGGTTGAACACTGAAGCTTTCTTT. Translating gives CSVDRGLNTEAFF.

The V and J genes are TRBV18 and TRBJ2-6; 13 bases map to TRBD2. Germline CDR1 and CDR2: KGHSH and LQKENI. The CDR3 is 17 residues long. Losses at the gene ends were 4 bases for V and 2 bases for J; bases not matched to a gene: 2. CDR3: CASSQGTSGTGANVLTF. The CDR3 bases are TGTGCCAGCTCACAGGGGACTAGCGGGACTGGGGCCAACGTCCTGACTTTC.

This clone occurred a few times. The chain carries TRBV11-2 and TRBJ1-1, with a tentative D call TRBD1 (6 bases). Germline loops: CDR1 SGHAT, CDR2 FQNNGV. This CDR3 region has 14 residues. Trimming stripped 7 bases from V and 7 bases from J, with 19 bases between. Here the CDR3 reads CASTHRGGNGEAFF. The CDR3 DNA follows: TGTGCCAGCACCCACAGAGGGGGGAATGGTGAAGCTTTCTTT.